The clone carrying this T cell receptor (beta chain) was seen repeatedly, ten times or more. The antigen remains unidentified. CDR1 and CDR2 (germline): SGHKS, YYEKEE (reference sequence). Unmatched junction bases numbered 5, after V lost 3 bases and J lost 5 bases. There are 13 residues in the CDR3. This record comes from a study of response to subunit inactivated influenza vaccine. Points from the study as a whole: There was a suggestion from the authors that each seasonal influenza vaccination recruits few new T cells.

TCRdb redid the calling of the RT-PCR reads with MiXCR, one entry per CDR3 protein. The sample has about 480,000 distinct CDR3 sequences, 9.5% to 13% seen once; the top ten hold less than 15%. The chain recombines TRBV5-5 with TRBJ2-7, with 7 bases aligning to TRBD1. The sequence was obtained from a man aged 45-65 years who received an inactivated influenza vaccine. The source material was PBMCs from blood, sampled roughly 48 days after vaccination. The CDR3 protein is CASSSDRVDEQYF. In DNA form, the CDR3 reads TGTGCCAGCAGCTCTGACAGGGTCGACGAGCAGTACTTC.